Detailed here is one TCR beta chain. The CDR3 sequence is 15 residues long. Germline lookup yields CDR1 KGHDR and CDR2 SFDVKD. Trimming pared 1 base from V and 4 bases from J, leaving 9 bases between. Profiling relied on immunoSEQ multiplex PCR, and the TCRdb table lists in-frame clones only, not all of them. The table has around 360,000 clones, 87% seen once. These data come from a study of blood T cell repertoires in COVID-19. Study-wide context: Nucleic acid was either cDNA or gDNA, and it came from T cells, B-cell-depleted T cells, or PBMCs.

This sequence was found in a woman aged 25 to 39 with COVID-19, enrolled during active disease. Sequenced material: peripheral blood. The chain has TRBV24-1 and TRBJ2-2; D not resolved. The CDR3 DNA reads as TGTGCCACCAGTGATTTTGCAAGAGGCACCGGGGAGCTGTTTTTT. Residues: CATSDFARGTGELFF.